This record covers a single T cell receptor beta chain. Method: immunoSEQ multiplex PCR; TCRdb's copy keeps in-frame clones and lacks some. The table shows 200,000 or so clones, with about nine tenths occurring only once. The entry originates in a study of blood T cell repertoires in COVID-19. Turning to the study itself: Acute-phase and convalescent COVID-19 samples originated in the United States, Italy and Spain.

V gave up 0 bases and J gave up 4 bases; unmatched junction bases: 5. The CDR3 contains 15 residues. CDR1 is SGHDT and CDR2 is YYEEEE in the germline V gene. Sequences were obtained from peripheral blood. The sequence came from a man between 65 and 80 years old with acute or convalescent COVID-19. The chain combines TRBV5-6 with TRBJ1-2; TRBD1 matches 8 bases. CDR3 DNA: TGTGCCAGCAGCTTGGCCGACAGGGGCATCTATGGCTACACCTTC. Protein product: CASSLADRGIYGYTF. Full variable domain (outside the CDR3, taken from reference TRBV5-6 and TRBJ1-2): DAGVTQSPTHLIKTRGQQVTLRCSPKSGHDTVSWYQQALGQGPQFIFQYYEEEERQRGNFPDRFSGHQFPNYSSELNVNALLLGDSALYLCASSLADRGIYGYTFGSGTRLTVV.